The 8 T cell receptor beta chains in this list originate from one sample, sequenced in a study of radiotherapy plus CTLA-4 blockade in lung cancer. The repertoire was sequenced with immunoSEQ multiplex PCR; TCRdb's copy has only in-frame clones and lacks some. The table includes 25,000 to 35,000 clones, 70% to 85% detected once. The specimen was peripheral blood, collected from a patient treated with radiotherapy plus ipilimumab. These receptors were obtained from a human donor with non-small cell lung cancer who had stable disease on radiotherapy plus ipilimumab.

J is TRBJ1-2 and V is TRBV7-2; D gene uncertain. The CDR3 extends over 11 amino acids. CDR1 is SGHTA, CDR2 FQGNSA, per germline. In DNA, the CDR3 is TGTGTTCAGGAAAGGGACTATGGCTACACCTTC. It specifies CVQERDYGYTF.

This clone was seen more than once but under ten times. The rearrangement joins TRBV10-3 to TRBJ2-2; 14 bases map to TRBD2. The CDR3 is 19 residues long. V trimming: 2 bases; J trimming: 2 bases; junction bases outside the gene matches: 7. Germline CDR1 is ENHRY and CDR2 is SYGVKD. The CDR3 region has the DNA TGTGCCATCAGTGAGCGAGGGACTAGCGGGGGACTCAACACCGGGGAGCTGTTTTTT. It specifies CAISERGTSGGLNTGELFF.

This chain links TRBV5-1 with TRBJ2-3; D unclear. The CDR3 runs 15 residues. Germline V gene data show CDR1 as SGHRS and CDR2 as YFSETQ. With 0 bases removed from V and 2 bases from J, the gap between germline ends came to 10 bases. CDR3: CASSLERRYTDTQYF. DNA of the CDR3: TGCGCCAGCAGCTTGGAACGGAGATACACAGATACGCAGTATTTT.

The gene calls are TRBV1 and TRBJ2-1; the table gives TRBD1 as D, unverified against the DNA. TRBV1 is an annotated pseudogene. The CDR3 has 18 residues. CDR3 in amino acids: CTSSQEGRLIGPHNEQFF. The CDR3 DNA reads TGCACCAGCAGCCAAGAAGGCAGGTTGATCGGCCCCCACAATGAGCAGTTCTTC.

This chain links TRBV6-6 with TRBJ1-1; no clear D gene. Germline V CDR1 and CDR2: MNHNY, SVGAGI (reference sequence). The CDR3 loop spans 13 amino acids. V was shortened by 6 bases and J by 1 base, with 9 bases between the two germline ends. The CDR3 region has the DNA TGTGCCAGCAGCCTCTTGGCGAACACTGAAGCTTTCTTT. Translation gives CASSLLANTEAFF.

The rearrangement links TRBV10-1 to TRBJ2-1; D is unclear. Germline CDR1 WNHNN, CDR2 SYGVQD (reference sequence). This CDR3 is built from 15 residues. Trimming removed 6 bases at V and 4 bases at J, with 16 bases between. CDR3 coding DNA: TGCGCCAGCAGCAGGACCGACGTCCCTTACAATGAGCAGTTCTTC. Translated, it gives CASSRTDVPYNEQFF.

The V and J genes are TRBV27 and TRBJ2-1; tentative D call: TRBD1 (6 bases). In germline, CDR1 is MNHEY, CDR2 SMNVEV (reference sequence). V dropped 2 bases and J dropped 3 bases, with 11 bases sitting between them. This CDR3 has 15 amino acids. The CDR3 coding sequence is TGTGCCAGCAGTTTAGGACAGAACCTCTACAATGAGCAGTTCTTC. It is translated as CASSLGQNLYNEQFF.

This clone has a handful of counts. The chain is built from TRBV19 and TRBJ1-5; D uncertain. The V end lost 7 bases, the J end lost 4 bases, and 11 bases lay between the germline ends. This CDR3 comprises 13 residues. CDR1 LNHDA and CDR2 SQIVND come from the germline V gene (reference sequence). The CDR3 reads CASIVAPNQPQHF. The CDR3 DNA reads as TGTGCCAGTATCGTGGCACCGAATCAGCCCCAGCATTTT.